The clone carrying this T cell receptor (beta chain) has just one count. The data stem from a study of blood T cell repertoires in COVID-19. About the study: From T cells, B-cell-depleted T cells, or PBMCs came the material, which was cDNA or gDNA.

Participant-reported clinical history was the basis for cohort assignment. Recovered participants had two consecutive negative NP/OP PCR tests, healthcare professional clearance, or symptom resolution. In the source study's methods: Scientists estimated how many nucleated cells there were by amplifying reference gene primers. Some clones are missing from TCRdb's copy, which holds only in-frame ones; the method was immunoSEQ multiplex PCR. V, J and clone size are taken as reported in that table, and D and trimming were inferred from the DNA itself. Of about 280,000 clones in the sample, less than 85% are singletons; the top ten hold roughly 2.7%. Per the germline V gene, CDR1 is GTSNPN and CDR2 is SVGIG (reference sequence). Trimming shortened V by 5 bases and J by 7 bases, and 11 bases separated the two germline ends. CDR3 length equals 12 residues.

This TCR came from a woman aged 45-65 years who had recovered from COVID-19. The rearrangement joins TRBV30 to TRBJ1-4; a possible D gene is TRBD1 (5 bases). The sequenced sample was PBMCs or T cells enriched from blood (not recorded which). The CDR3 region is CAWDSLGEKLFF. Written as DNA, the CDR3 is TGTGCCTGGGACAGTCTGGGTGAAAAACTGTTTTTT.